Listed below are T cell receptor beta chains from one sample, sequenced in a study of blood T cells in healthy people across ages. From the 5' RACE reads, TCRdb called clonotypes with MiXCR, one entry per CDR3 protein. The sample includes some 1.8 million distinct CDR3 sequences, 30% to 40% of them seen just once. The specimen was blood. Receptors originate from a human donor in good health. CDR3s include the opening cysteine and the closing phenylalanine or tryptophan. D genes are given only for firm matches. Not all rows give a size; the values are once, few, many and, for expanded clones, a class.

>-|TRBJ1-5|TRBV19|-
CASSTQGGQPQHF
TGTGCCAGCAGTACACAGGGTGGCCAGCCCCAGCATTTT
>TRBD1|TRBJ2-7|TRBV5-1|few
CASSLDVGTGVDEQYF
TGCGCCAGCAGCTTGGATGTAGGGACAGGGGTCGACGAGCAGTACTTC
>-|TRBJ2-3|TRBV5-1|-
CASSLVSSTTDAQYF
TGCGCCAGCAGCTTGGTTTCTAGTACCACAGATGCGCAGTATTTT
>-|TRBJ1-1|TRBV9|-
CASSMTETEAFF
TGTGCCAGCAGCATGACAGAAACCGAAGCTTTCTTT
>TRBD2|TRBJ2-7|TRBV10-3|once
CAIKRLAGGPSYNEQYF
TGTGCCATCAAAAGGCTAGCGGGGGGACCCTCCTACAATGAGCAGTACTTC
>-|TRBJ2-7|TRBV7-2|few
CASSLERGKGDEQYF
TGTGCCAGCAGCTTAGAACGGGGGAAAGGCGACGAGCAGTACTTC
>TRBD1|TRBJ2-7|TRBV3-1|-
CASSQDPTGAYEQYF
TGTGCCAGCAGCCAAGATCCCACAGGGGCCTACGAGCAGTACTTC
>-|TRBJ2-5|TRBV5-1|few
CASSPLLEETQYF
TGCGCCAGCAGCCCATTATTAGAAGAGACCCAGTACTTC
>-|TRBJ2-3|TRBV7-6|few
CASSSPLTLTTSTDTQYF
TGTGCCAGCAGTTCACCCTTGACGCTAACGACTAGCACAGATACGCAGTATTTT
>-|TRBJ1-2|TRBV9|few
CASSAPGDTANYGYTF
TGTGCCAGCAGCGCCCCGGGGGACACAGCTAACTATGGCTACACCTTC
>-|TRBJ1-2|TRBV5-6|-
CASSLLLGYTF
TGTGCCAGCAGCTTACTTTTGGGCTACACCTTC
>-|TRBJ1-1|TRBV5-1|-
CASSSAGDTEAFF
TGCGCCAGCAGTTCCGCCGGGGACACTGAAGCTTTCTTT
>-|TRBJ2-4|TRBV25-1|-
CASSEFGGKAKNIQYF
TGTGCCAGCAGTGAATTTGGGGGGAAGGCCAAAAACATTCAGTACTTC
>TRBD1|TRBJ2-5|TRBV6-2/TRBV6-3|few
CASGQAQETQYF
TGTGCCAGCGGACAGGCCCAAGAGACCCAGTACTTC
>-|TRBJ2-3|TRBV7-2|-
CASSSQADTTVDTQYF
TGTGCCAGCAGCTCCCAAGCGGATACCACGGTCGATACGCAGTATTTT
>TRBD1|TRBJ2-5|TRBV4-2|-
CASSHSGGQGNEQYF
TGTGCCAGCAGCCACTCAGGGGGCCAAGGCAATGAGCAGTACTTC
>TRBD1|TRBJ2-3|TRBV7-3|few
CASSVRGRDTQYF
TGTGCCAGCAGCGTTAGGGGGCGTGATACGCAGTATTTT
>-|TRBJ1-2|TRBV5-1|-
CASSLDRTLSGYTF
TGCGCCAGCAGCCTGGACAGAACCCTCTCTGGCTACACCTTC
>TRBD2|TRBJ2-1|TRBV3-1|-
CASSLGTSGRADEQFF
TGTGCCAGCAGCCTAGGGACTAGCGGGAGGGCGGATGAGCAGTTCTTC
>TRBD2|TRBJ2-3|TRBV12-3/TRBV12-4|-
CASSPSSGYTDTQYF
TGTGCCAGCAGTCCGTCTAGCGGGTACACAGATACGCAGTATTTT
>-|TRBJ1-5|TRBV12-3/TRBV12-4|-
CASSVAGAQPQHF
TGTGCCAGCAGTGTCGCGGGGGCTCAGCCCCAGCATTTT
>-|TRBJ2-1|TRBV20-1|-
CSARIFTEGSYNEQFF
TGCAGTGCTAGAATATTTACGGAGGGCTCCTACAATGAGCAGTTCTTC
>-|TRBJ2-7|TRBV20-1|-
CSARGGTGSTFYEQYF
TGCAGTGCTAGAGGGGGAACCGGGAGTACTTTCTACGAGCAGTACTTC
>-|TRBJ1-1|TRBV30|-
CAWSVLGDTEAFF
TGTGCCTGGAGTGTACTGGGAGACACTGAAGCTTTCTTT
>-|TRBJ2-3|TRBV24-1|-
CATSSVGGNTDTQYF
TGTGCCACCAGTTCGGTGGGGGGCAACACAGATACGCAGTATTTT
>-|TRBJ1-2|TRBV7-2|-
CASSLGGGDNYGYTF
TGTGCCAGCAGCTTAGGAGGGGGAGATAACTATGGCTACACCTTC
>TRBD1|TRBJ2-3|TRBV4-1|few
CASSHSLQGAGDTQYF
TGCGCCAGCAGCCACTCGTTACAGGGGGCTGGAGATACGCAGTATTTT
>-|TRBJ2-1|TRBV4-1|-
CASSQIAGTYNEQFF
TGCGCCAGCAGCCAAATCGCGGGTACCTACAATGAGCAGTTCTTC
>-|TRBJ1-2|TRBV7-9|-
CASSPQRTLTLVYGYTF
TGTGCCAGCAGCCCCCAACGGACCCTTACACTTGTTTATGGCTACACCTTC
>TRBD2|TRBJ2-7|TRBV20-1|many
CSAIWTSGGRKQYF
TGCAGTGCTATCTGGACTAGCGGGGGTAGGAAGCAGTACTTC
>-|TRBJ2-5|TRBV7-6|few
CASSLAGGPKETQYF
TGTGCCAGCAGCTTAGCGGGGGGGCCAAAGGAGACCCAGTACTTC
>-|TRBJ1-2|TRBV9|few
CASSVDGGYGYTF
TGTGCCAGCAGCGTAGATGGGGGCTATGGCTACACCTTC
>-|TRBJ2-1|TRBV7-6|once
CASSLAEPGNEQFF
TGTGCCAGCAGCCTAGCTGAGCCGGGTAATGAGCAGTTCTTC
>-|TRBJ2-3|TRBV27|few
CASSPRLDRITDTQYF
TGTGCCAGCAGTCCTAGACTGGACCGAATCACAGATACGCAGTATTTT
>-|TRBJ2-3|TRBV11-1|-
CASSAKGQGLAGRVQTDTQYF
TGTGCCAGCAGCGCGAAGGGACAGGGGCTAGCGGGACGAGTTCAGACAGATACGCAGTATTTT